Each of the 15 T cell receptor beta chains below was sequenced from the same sample in a study of T cells in Graves' hyperthyroidism and ophthalmopathy. RNA transcripts yielded amplified TCR beta CDR3 regions. HTBI primers were used for first-round RT-PCR of the TCR CDR3. MiXCR, run by TCRdb on the multiplex PCR reads, gives a single entry per CDR3 protein. The sample lists around 350,000 distinct CDR3 sequences; approximately 15% were seen once. Sequencing was carried out using blood. Receptor source: a woman in her late teens or twenties with Graves' hyperthyroidism that later progressed to Graves' ophthalmopathy.

Worth noting for this clonotype: Mismatch with germline at one junction end may stem from a read error. This rearrangement joins TRBV27 to TRBJ2-5; D is possibly TRBD1 (6 bases). The CDR3 sequence is 16 residues long. Germline values: CDR1 MNHEY, CDR2 SMNVEV (reference sequence). The CDR3 coding sequence is TGTGCCAGCAGCTTATACCCCGGACAGAATCAAGAGACCCAGTACTTC. This gives the protein CASSLYPGQNQETQYF.

This clonotype occurred a few times. The chain couples TRBV12-3 or TRBV12-4 to TRBJ2-1; D may correspond to TRBD1 or TRBD2 (5 bases each). The CDR3 loop spans 16 amino acids. Trimming cost V 3 bases and J 7 bases, with 19 bases left between them. Here the CDR3 DNA reads TGTGCCAGCAGTTTTGGGGGTCCTATAAGCAAGAATGAGCAGTTCTTC. Protein product: CASSFGGPISKNEQFF.

V gene TRBV4-1 combines with J gene TRBJ2-3, with 8 bases fitting TRBD2. The CDR3 length is 15 residues. The V segment lost 3 bases and the J segment 3 bases; nucleotides outside the gene matches: 5. Germline V gives CDR1 MGHRA, CDR2 YSYEKL. This CDR3 reads CASSHKAGGTDTQYF. In DNA form, the CDR3 reads TGCGCCAGCAGCCATAAGGCGGGAGGTACAGATACGCAGTATTTT.

The J gene is TRBJ2-6, the V gene TRBV6-2 or TRBV6-3; tentatively, D is TRBD1 or TRBD2 (5 bases each). The V end was cut by 2 bases, the J end by 4 bases, with 9 bases between. The CDR3 sequence is 15 residues long. Germline V gene sequence: CDR1 MNHEY, CDR2 SVGEGT. The CDR3 loop is CASSYTGTGANVLTF. CDR3 nucleotides: TGTGCCAGCAGTTACACGGGGACGGGGGCCAACGTCCTGACTTTC.

As concerns this clonotype: Since a much larger clone is just one base distant, this may be a read error. The gene calls are TRBV6-2 or TRBV6-3 and TRBJ2-7; 12 bases agree with TRBD1. The germline CDR1 and CDR2 sequences are MNHEY and SVGEGT. V shed 4 bases and J 3 bases; nucleotides not matched to a gene: 13. The CDR3 runs to 18 residues. The CDR3 DNA is TGTGCCAGCAGTTCTCCGGGACAGGGGGCAGGGGCCTTCTACGAGCAGTACTTC. Its protein is CASSSPGQGAGAFYEQYF.

This clonotype has ten or more counts. CDR3 sequence: CSASWAGYEQYF. The CDR3 DNA reads TGCAGTGCTAGCTGGGCGGGGTACGAGCAGTACTTC. The chain employs TRBV20-1 and TRBJ2-7; maybe TRBD2 (6 bases). The CDR3 runs to 12 residues. Germline lookup yields CDR1 DFQATT and CDR2 SNEGSKA (reference sequence). V lost 3 bases and J lost 4, with 10 bases in between.

This clonotype was seen more than once but under ten times. The chain employs TRBV25-1 and TRBJ1-1, with D uncertain. Deletions cut 1 base from V and 1 base from J, with 10 bases between. This CDR3 region has 15 residues. Germline V gene sequence: CDR1 MGHDK, CDR2 SYGVNS. For the CDR3, the DNA is TGTGCCAGCAGTGAATCTAGACGGGGGAACACTGAAGCTTTCTTT. Amino acids: CASSESRRGNTEAFF.

In this sample, this clonotype turned up many times. This sequence joins TRBV28 and TRBJ1-6; 8 nucleotides match TRBD1. The germline CDR1 and CDR2 sequences are MDHEN and SYDVKM. This CDR3 spans 15 amino acids. Losses at the gene ends were 8 bases for V and 3 bases for J; bases not matched to a gene: 6. The CDR3 protein is CASSDREGYNSPLHF. The CDR3 DNA reads TGTGCCAGCTCGGACAGGGAGGGCTATAATTCACCCCTCCACTTT. Using reference TRBV28 and TRBJ1-6 for the parts outside the CDR3, the full variable domain is DVKVTQSSRYLVKRTGEKVFLECVQDMDHENMFWYRQDPGLGLRLIYFSYDVKMKEKGDIPEGYSVSREKKERFSLILESASTNQTSMYLCASSDREGYNSPLHFGNGTRLTVT.

This clonotype showed up many times. The V and J genes are TRBV6-1 and TRBJ1-2; TRBD1 matches at 10 bases. The germline gives CDR1 MNHNS, CDR2 SASEGT. The V gene end was trimmed by 6 bases and the J gene end by 5 bases; junction bases not matched to a gene: 9. This CDR3 region has 15 residues. The CDR3 DNA follows: TGTGCCAGCAGGATCGAGACAGGGGGCTTTTATGGCTACACCTTC. It codes for CASRIETGGFYGYTF.

At least ten counts were recorded for this clonotype. This chain uses TRBV29-1 with TRBJ1-2; TRBD1 matches 11 bases. V gave up 7 bases and J gave up 6 bases; unmatched junction bases: 4. Germline values: CDR1 SQVTM, CDR2 ANQGSEA. CDR3 length: 12 amino acids. The CDR3 here is CSEGTGGHGYTF. CDR3 coding DNA: TGCAGCGAAGGGACAGGGGGGCATGGCTACACCTTC.

This clonotype was detected a few times. The V call is TRBV7-6, the J call TRBJ2-2; the D is unclear. CDR3 size: 12 residues. V shed 4 bases and J shed 6 bases, with 6 bases lying between them. Looked up from germline, CDR1 is SGHVS and CDR2 is FNYEAQ. CDR3 sequence reads: CASSYVAGELFF. Written as DNA, the CDR3 is TGTGCCAGCAGCTACGTTGCCGGGGAGCTGTTTTTT.

This clonotype was counted between two and nine times. Here the CDR3 DNA reads TGCAGTGCTAGAGGAGCAGGACCGAGCAATCAGCCCCAGCATTTT. The encoded protein is CSARGAGPSNQPQHF. This sequence joins TRBV20-1 and TRBJ1-5; no reliable D call. V shed 1 base and J shed 1 base, with 11 bases lying between them. CDR3 size: 15 residues. Germline values: CDR1 DFQATT, CDR2 SNEGSKA (reference sequence).

This clonotype was seen ten or more times. The chain combines TRBV20-1 with TRBJ2-1, with 10 bases fitting TRBD2. Germline assignment: CDR1 DFQATT and CDR2 SNEGSKA (reference sequence). J gave up 3 bases and V 5 bases, and 1 base lay outside the gene matches. There are 13 residues in the CDR3. The CDR3 nucleotides are TGCAGTGCTCCTAGCGGGAGCTACAATGAGCAGTTCTTC. This gives the protein CSAPSGSYNEQFF.

This clonotype was counted ten times or more. The chain joins TRBV6-2 or TRBV6-3 to TRBJ1-1, with TRBD1 as a possible D gene (5 bases). Germline V gives CDR1 MNHEY, CDR2 SVGEGT. The CDR3 runs 15 residues. Trimming took off 5 bases at V and 1 base at J, with 14 bases between the two ends. CDR3: CASSHRPGANTEAFF. The CDR3 bases are TGTGCCAGCAGTCACCGGCCCGGGGCGAACACTGAAGCTTTCTTT.

This clonotype was seen a handful of times. V usage is TRBV20-1 and J usage is TRBJ1-5, with unresolved D. Trimming took off 3 bases at V and 6 bases at J, with 15 bases between the two ends. The germline gives CDR1 DFQATT, CDR2 SNEGSKA (reference sequence). This CDR3 spans 14 amino acids. The CDR3 DNA is TGCAGTGCTAGGGGGAGGGCTTCTTCTCAGCCCCAGCATTTT. Translated, it gives CSARGRASSQPQHF.